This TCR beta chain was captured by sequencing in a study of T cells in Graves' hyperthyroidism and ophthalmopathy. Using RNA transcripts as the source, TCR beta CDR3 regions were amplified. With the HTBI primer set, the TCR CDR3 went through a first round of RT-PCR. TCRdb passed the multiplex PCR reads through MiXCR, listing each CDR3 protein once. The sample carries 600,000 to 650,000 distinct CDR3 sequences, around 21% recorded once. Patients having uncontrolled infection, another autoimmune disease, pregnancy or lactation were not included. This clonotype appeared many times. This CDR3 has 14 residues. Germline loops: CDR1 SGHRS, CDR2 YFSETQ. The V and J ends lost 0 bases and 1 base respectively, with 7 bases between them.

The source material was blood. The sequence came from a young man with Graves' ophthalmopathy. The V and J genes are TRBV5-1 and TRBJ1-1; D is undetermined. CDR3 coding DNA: TGCGCCAGCAGCTTGGGGTGGCAGAACACTGAAGCTTTCTTT. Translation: CASSLGWQNTEAFF.